What follows describes a single TCR beta chain. This entry is derived from a study of blood T cell repertoires in COVID-19. As for the study in general: Sites across the United States, Italy and Spain contributed samples from acute and convalescent COVID-19. T cells, B-cell-depleted T cells, or PBMCs provided the cDNA or gDNA that served as material.

In the source study's methods: The assay estimated nucleated cells by amplifying reference gene primers. Profiling relied on immunoSEQ multiplex PCR, and the TCRdb table lists in-frame clones only, not all of them. V, J and clone size derive from that table, while D and trimming were established from the DNA sequence. Here the sample spans roughly 280,000 clones, about 87% being singletons. Participant reports of clinical history set cohort assignment. Germline V lookup: CDR1 SGDLS, CDR2 YYNGEE. The CDR3 has 15 amino acids. Trimming took 3 bases from V and 2 from J; bases not matched to a gene: 5. The source is a woman between 50 and 59 years old who had recovered from COVID-19. The specimen was PBMCs or T cells enriched from blood (not recorded which). J is TRBJ2-3 and V is TRBV9; 8 nucleotides line up with TRBD2. The CDR3 DNA reads TGTGCCAGCAGCGCCGGACTAGCTGACACAGATACGCAGTATTTT. Translating gives CASSAGLADTDTQYF.